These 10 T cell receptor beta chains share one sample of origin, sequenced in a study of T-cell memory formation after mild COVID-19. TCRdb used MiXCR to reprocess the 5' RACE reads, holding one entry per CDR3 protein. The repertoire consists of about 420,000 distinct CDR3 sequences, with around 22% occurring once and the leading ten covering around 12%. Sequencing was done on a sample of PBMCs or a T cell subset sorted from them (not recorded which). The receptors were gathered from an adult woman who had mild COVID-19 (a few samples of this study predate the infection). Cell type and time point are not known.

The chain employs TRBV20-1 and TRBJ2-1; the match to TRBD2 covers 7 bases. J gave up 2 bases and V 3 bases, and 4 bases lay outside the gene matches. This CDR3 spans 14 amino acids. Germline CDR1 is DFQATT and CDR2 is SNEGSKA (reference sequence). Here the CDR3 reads CSASLAEPYNEQFF. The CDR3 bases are TGCAGTGCTAGCCTAGCGGAACCCTACAATGAGCAGTTCTTC.

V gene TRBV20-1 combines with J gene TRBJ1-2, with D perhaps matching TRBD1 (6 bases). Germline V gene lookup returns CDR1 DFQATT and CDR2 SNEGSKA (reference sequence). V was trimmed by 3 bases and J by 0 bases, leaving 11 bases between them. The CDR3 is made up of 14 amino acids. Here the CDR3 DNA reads TGCAGTGCTAGGGACAGTGACGCTAACTATGGCTACACCTTC. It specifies CSARDSDANYGYTF.

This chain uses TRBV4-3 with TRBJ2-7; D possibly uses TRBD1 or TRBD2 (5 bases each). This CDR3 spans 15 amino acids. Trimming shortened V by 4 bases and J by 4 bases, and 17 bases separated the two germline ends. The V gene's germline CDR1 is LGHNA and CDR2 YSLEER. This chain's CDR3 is CASSPSLLGGYEQYF. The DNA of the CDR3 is TGCGCCAGCAGCCCGAGCCTACTTGGGGGATACGAGCAGTACTTC.

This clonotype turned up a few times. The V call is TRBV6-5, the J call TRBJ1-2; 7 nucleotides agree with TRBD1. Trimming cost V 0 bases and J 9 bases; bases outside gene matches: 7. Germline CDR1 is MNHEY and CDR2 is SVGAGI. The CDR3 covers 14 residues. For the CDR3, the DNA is TGTGCCAGCAGTTACTCCCGGCGACAGGGTAGCTACACCTTC. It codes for CASSYSRRQGSYTF.

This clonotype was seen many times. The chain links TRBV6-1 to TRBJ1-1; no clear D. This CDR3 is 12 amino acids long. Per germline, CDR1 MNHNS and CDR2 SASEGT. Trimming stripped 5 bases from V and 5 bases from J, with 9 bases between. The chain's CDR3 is CASSLQRTEAFF. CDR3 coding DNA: TGTGCCAGCAGTTTGCAGAGGACTGAAGCTTTCTTT.

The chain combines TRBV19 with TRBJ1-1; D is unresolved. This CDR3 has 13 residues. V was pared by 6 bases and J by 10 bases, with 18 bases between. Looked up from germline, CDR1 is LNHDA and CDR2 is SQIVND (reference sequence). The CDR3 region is CASSLTTGKGAFF. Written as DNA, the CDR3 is TGTGCCAGTAGCCTGACGACGGGGAAGGGAGCTTTCTTT. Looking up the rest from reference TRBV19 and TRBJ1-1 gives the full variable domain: DGGITQSPKYLFRKEGQNVTLSCEQNLNHDAMYWYRQDPGQGLRLIYYSQIVNDFQKGDIAEGYSVSREKKESFPLTVTSAQKNPTAFYLCASSLTTGKGAFFGQGTRLTVV.

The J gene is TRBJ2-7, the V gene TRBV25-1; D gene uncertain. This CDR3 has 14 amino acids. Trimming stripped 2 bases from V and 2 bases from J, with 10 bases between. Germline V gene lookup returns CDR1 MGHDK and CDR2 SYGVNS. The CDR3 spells CASSEGQVPYEQYF. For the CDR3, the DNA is TGTGCCAGCAGTGAAGGTCAGGTGCCCTACGAGCAGTACTTC.

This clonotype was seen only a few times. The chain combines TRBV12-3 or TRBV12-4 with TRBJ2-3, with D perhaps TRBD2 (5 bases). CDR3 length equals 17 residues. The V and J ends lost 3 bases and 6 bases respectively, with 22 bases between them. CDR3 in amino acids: CASSFLVLATPGDTQYF. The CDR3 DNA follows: TGTGCCAGCAGTTTCCTAGTCCTAGCCACCCCTGGGGATACGCAGTATTTT.

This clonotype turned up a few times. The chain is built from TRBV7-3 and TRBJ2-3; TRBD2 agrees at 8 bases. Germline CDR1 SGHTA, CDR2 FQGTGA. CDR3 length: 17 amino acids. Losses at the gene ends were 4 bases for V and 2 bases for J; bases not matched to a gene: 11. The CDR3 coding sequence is TGTGCCAGCAGCTCCCTCCCCCGCGGGGGGATCACAGATACGCAGTATTTT. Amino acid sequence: CASSSLPRGGITDTQYF. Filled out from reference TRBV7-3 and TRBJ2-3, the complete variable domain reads GAGVSQTPSNKVTEKGKYVELRCDPISGHTALYWYRQSLGQGPEFLIYFQGTGAADDSGLPNDRFFAVRPEGSVSTLKIQRTERGDSAVYLCASSSLPRGGITDTQYFGPGTRLTVL.

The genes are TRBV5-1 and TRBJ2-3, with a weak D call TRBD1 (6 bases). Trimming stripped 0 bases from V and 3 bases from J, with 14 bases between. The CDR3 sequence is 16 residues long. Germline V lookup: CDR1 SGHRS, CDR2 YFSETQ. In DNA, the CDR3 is TGCGCCAGCAGCTTGGGACAGGTAACCGGGACAGATACGCAGTATTTT. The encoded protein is CASSLGQVTGTDTQYF.